A selection of T cell receptor beta chains follows, all from one sample in a study of brain T cells in children with intractable seizures. Data came from immunoSEQ multiplex PCR; TCRdb stores just in-frame clones and leaves some out. Here the sample spans tens of thousands of clones, about 93% being singletons. The sample was peripheral blood, taken at surgery. These receptor sequences come from a boy in the first two years of life with tuberous sclerosis and intractable seizures. Both conserved end residues are part of each CDR3. D genes are given only for firm matches. Size is stated for part of the rows, as once, few or many counts, or as a class when the clone is expanded.

>TRBJ2-7|.|TRBD2|TRBV10-3
CAISETSGSDEQYF
TGTGCCATCAGTGAGACCAGCGGGAGCGACGAGCAGTACTTC
>TRBJ1-6|once|.|TRBV5-5
CASSLLANSYNSPLHF
TGTGCCAGCAGCCTGTTAGCAAACTCCTATAATTCACCCCTCCACTTT
>TRBJ2-2|.|.|TRBV20-1
CSASLKGELFF
TGCAGTGCTAGCCTCAAGGGGGAGCTGTTTTTT
>TRBJ2-5|.|.|TRBV5-1
CASSLEASVTVAGTQYF
TGCGCCAGCAGCTTGGAAGCGAGCGTCACAGTGGCGGGGACCCAGTACTTC
>TRBJ1-3|.|.|TRBV3-1/TRBV3-2
CASSQSSAIPLLGNTIYF
TGTGCCAGCAGCCAATCTTCAGCCATTCCGCTTCTGGGAAACACCATATATTTT
>TRBJ2-1|.|TRBD2|TRBV29-1
CSAPRTSGSLGSARSYEQFF
TGCAGCGCCCCCCGCACTAGCGGGAGTTTGGGGTCCGCTAGGTCTTATGAGCAGTTCTTC
>TRBJ1-2|.|.|TRBV5-1
CASTPLGPSYGYTF
TGCGCCAGCACACCCCTGGGGCCGAGCTATGGCTACACCTTC
>TRBJ2-1|.|.|TRBV3-1/TRBV3-2
CASSHTINEQFF
TGTGCCAGCAGCCATACAATCAATGAGCAGTTCTTC
>TRBJ1-6|once|.|TRBV5-1
CASRTDRFGSYNSPLHF
TGCGCCAGCAGGACTGACAGGTTTGGCTCCTATAATTCACCCCTCCACTTT
>TRBJ1-3|.|.|TRBV11-3
CASSLDDGWNPGNTIYF
TGTGCCAGCAGCTTAGATGATGGGTGGAACCCTGGAAACACCATATATTTT
>TRBJ2-7|.|.|TRBV7-9
CASSLDAWLEQYF
TGTGCCAGCAGCTTAGATGCATGGCTCGAGCAGTACTTC
>TRBJ1-1|.|.|TRBV19
CASGGYVNTEAFF
TGTGCCAGTGGGGGTTACGTGAACACTGAAGCTTTCTTT
>TRBJ2-7|.|TRBD2|TRBV13
CASSLGLAGALYYEQYF
TGTGCCAGCAGCCTTGGACTAGCGGGGGCCCTATACTACGAGCAGTACTTC
>TRBJ1-1|.|.|TRBV28
CASSLAQGLEAFF
TGTGCCAGCAGTTTAGCGCAGGGACTTGAAGCTTTCTTT
>TRBJ2-2|.|.|TRBV9
CASGVQGTGELFF
TGTGCCTCCGGGGTCCAGGGAACCGGGGAGCTGTTTTTT
>TRBJ1-5|few|.|TRBV30
CAWSGPSESQPQHF
TGTGCCTGGAGTGGACCTTCGGAGAGTCAGCCCCAGCATTTT
>TRBJ1-4|.|.|TRBV5-8
CASSPNYGPSNEKLFF
TGTGCCAGCAGCCCAAATTACGGACCTTCAAATGAAAAACTGTTTTTT
>TRBJ1-1|once|.|TRBV6-5
CASIGWGTEAFF
TGTGCCAGCATTGGTTGGGGCACTGAAGCTTTCTTT
>TRBJ2-7|.|.|TRBV6-1
CASSEVPRPSEQYF
TGTGCCAGCAGTGAAGTCCCGAGGCCTAGCGAGCAGTACTTC
>TRBJ2-1|.|.|TRBV5-1
CASSSLDMAREQFF
TGCGCCAGCAGCTCCCTTGATATGGCACGGGAGCAGTTCTTC
>TRBJ1-2|.|.|TRBV27
CASSLQGGFGDYGYTF
TGTGCCAGCAGTTTGCAGGGAGGCTTTGGAGACTATGGCTACACCTTC
>TRBJ1-6|.|.|TRBV18
CASSPKPNSYNSPLHF
TGTGCCAGCTCACCAAAGCCCAACTCCTATAATTCACCCCTCCACTTT
>TRBJ2-1|.|.|TRBV21-1
CASSKGVIF
TGTGCCAGCAGCAAAGGAGTGATCTTC
>TRBJ1-5|.|.|TRBV19
CASSIEEVGQPQHF
TGTGCCAGTAGTATAGAGGAGGTCGGCCAGCCCCAGCATTTT
>TRBJ2-5|.|.|TRBV29-1
CSAEWGWETQYF
TGCAGCGCTGAATGGGGGTGGGAGACCCAGTACTTC
>TRBJ1-2|.|TRBD1|TRBV4-2
CASSRGQDSNYGYTF
TGTGCCAGCAGCCGCGGACAGGATTCAAACTATGGCTACACCTTC
>TRBJ2-3|.|TRBD2|TRBV7-2
CASSFSGGKGDTQYF
TGTGCCAGCAGCTTTAGCGGGGGGAAAGGAGATACGCAGTATTTT
>TRBJ2-7|.|TRBD2|TRBV9
CASSVDGGDYEQYF
TGTGCCAGCAGCGTAGACGGGGGGGATTACGAGCAGTACTTC
>TRBJ1-4|.|.|TRBV12-3/TRBV12-4
CASSFRIREKLFF
TGTGCCAGCAGTTTCCGGATCCGTGAAAAACTGTTTTTT
>TRBJ1-1|.|.|TRBV5-1
CASSPLPNTEAFF
TGCGCCAGCAGCCCCCTTCCGAACACTGAAGCTTTCTTT
>TRBJ1-2|once|.|TRBV24-1
CATSDGGQNYGYTF
TGTGCCACCAGTGATGGGGGGCAGAACTATGGCTACACCTTC
>TRBJ2-2|.|.|TRBV11-2
CASSLVVGELFF
TGTGCCAGCAGCTTAGTGGTCGGGGAGCTGTTTTTT
>TRBJ2-5|.|TRBD1|TRBV7-6
CASSSGTGMETQYF
TGTGCCAGCAGCTCCGGGACAGGGATGGAGACCCAGTACTTC
>TRBJ1-6|.|.|TRBV27
CASSIGGENSPLHF
TGTGCCAGCAGCATAGGGGGGGAGAATTCACCCCTCCACTTT
>TRBJ2-5|.|.|TRBV3-1/TRBV3-2
CASSHRLAGSETQYF
TGTGCCAGCAGCCATAGGTTGGCGGGTTCAGAGACCCAGTACTTC
>TRBJ2-1|.|TRBD2|TRBV2
CASRGLAGGYEQFF
TGTGCCAGCAGGGGACTAGCGGGGGGGTATGAGCAGTTCTTC
>TRBJ1-6|.|.|TRBV2
CASSTGTRANSPLHF
TGTGCCAGCAGTACCGGGACACGGGCTAATTCACCCCTCCACTTT
>TRBJ2-7|.|TRBD2|TRBV10-3
CAIRPGLAGYEQYF
TGTGCCATCCGGCCTGGACTAGCGGGCTACGAGCAGTACTTC
>TRBJ2-4|.|.|TRBV21-1
CASSARDGAKNIQYF
TGTGCCAGCAGCGCACGGGACGGCGCCAAAAACATTCAGTACTTC
>TRBJ1-1|.|TRBD1|TRBV27
CASSLSRDRGIEAFF
TGTGCCAGCAGTTTGTCCCGGGACAGGGGAATTGAAGCTTTCTTT
>TRBJ1-6|.|TRBD1|TRBV4-1
CASSLRLTGEASPLHF
TGCGCCAGCAGCCTCAGACTGACAGGGGAGGCATCACCCCTCCACTTT
>TRBJ1-6|few|.|TRBV6-5
CASSYSGQANSPLHF
TGTGCCAGCAGTTACTCCGGGCAGGCAAATTCACCCCTCCACTTT
>TRBJ2-5|.|.|TRBV28
CASSSIEVYGQYF
TGTGCCAGCAGTTCCATAGAGGTCTATGGCCAGTACTTC
>TRBJ2-7|.|.|TRBV5-1
CASSLRTTPYEQYF
TGCGCCAGCAGCTTGAGGACTACCCCCTACGAGCAGTACTTC
>TRBJ1-5|.|.|TRBV4-2
CASSQDRQVNQPQHF
TGTGCCAGCAGCCAAGACAGACAAGTGAATCAGCCCCAGCATTTT
>TRBJ1-1|once|.|TRBV27
CASSRGTEAFF
TGTGCCAGCAGTAGGGGCACTGAAGCTTTCTTT
>TRBJ1-1|.|.|TRBV5-8
CASSLWGEAFF
TGTGCCAGCAGCTTGTGGGGTGAAGCTTTCTTT
>TRBJ1-2|.|.|TRBV27
CASSFGGPLYYGYTF
TGTGCCAGCAGTTTTGGGGGGCCTCTTTACTATGGCTACACCTTC
>TRBJ1-4|.|.|TRBV6-5
CASSYVRGNEKLFF
TGTGCCAGCAGTTACGTCAGGGGAAATGAAAAACTGTTTTTT
>TRBJ2-3|.|.|TRBV15
CATSRVRGHGQLEADTQYF
TGTGCCACCAGCAGAGTGAGGGGCCATGGACAGCTCGAGGCAGATACGCAGTATTTT
>TRBJ2-7|.|.|TRBV5-6
CASSLVNIRYEQYF
TGTGCCAGCAGCTTGGTTAACATCCGCTACGAGCAGTACTTC